This T cell receptor beta chain was recovered during a study of cytomegalovirus exposure and HLA in healthy donors. Study-wide points: Links to common viral pathogens appeared, in a later analysis, for several of the most significant clusters. A missense variant in DCLRE1C was later tied to TCR beta V- and J-gene trimming. Rare TCR sequences dominated, though some public TCRs recurred in many donors.

For this clone: The antigen remains unidentified.

The PCR ran on 60 Vbeta and 13 Jbeta primers. Clones were sequenced by immunoSEQ multiplex PCR, and TCRdb holds only the in-frame ones, with some missing. This sample has about 89,000 clones, with under 80% found just once. The V end lost 1 base, the J end lost 5 bases, and 13 bases lay between the germline ends. This CDR3 is built from 15 residues. Germline lookup yields CDR1 SGHRS and CDR2 YFSETQ. Material: PBMCs. The V gene is TRBV5-1, the J gene TRBJ2-1; D possibly corresponds to TRBD1 (5 bases). The receptor comes from a male donor in good health and CMV-seronegative. CDR3 residues: CASSLWGVQNNEQFF. The DNA for the CDR3 is TGCGCCAGCAGCTTGTGGGGCGTACAGAACAATGAGCAGTTCTTC. Together with reference TRBV5-1 and TRBJ2-1, the CDR3 gives the full variable domain: KAGVTQTPRYLIKTRGQQVTLSCSPISGHRSVSWYQQTPGQGLQFLFEYFSETQRNKGNFPGRFSGRQFSNSRSEMNVSTLELGDSALYLCASSLWGVQNNEQFFGPGTRLTVL.